Shown below are 23 T cell receptor beta chains from a single sample sequenced in a study of OX40 agonist ivuxolimab in advanced cancers. Data came from immunoSEQ multiplex PCR; TCRdb stores just in-frame clones and leaves some out. The table shows approximately 82,000 clones, with 80% to 90% occurring only once. Sequences were derived from CD4+ or CD8+ T cells sorted from blood, sampled in a trial of the OX40 agonist ivuxolimab. These receptors all stem from an adult with an advanced solid tumor such as melanoma, head and neck, liver or kidney cancer.

V is TRBV6-1 and J is TRBJ1-1; D not certain. The germline V gene encodes CDR1 MNHNS and CDR2 SASEGT. The V end lost 2 bases, the J end lost 1 base, and 8 bases lay between the germline ends. This CDR3 has 14 amino acids. The CDR3 nucleotides are TGTGCCAGCAGTGAATGGCACAGGAACACTGAAGCTTTCTTT. Amino acid sequence: CASSEWHRNTEAFF.

The V and J genes are TRBV19 and TRBJ2-3, with D tentatively TRBD2 (6 bases). Germline V gives CDR1 LNHDA, CDR2 SQIVND (reference sequence). V dropped 3 bases and J dropped 6 bases, with 22 bases sitting between them. The CDR3 has 17 amino acids. CDR3 coding DNA: TGTGCCAGTAGTATCCCGCGGGGACTCACCAACCGTGATACGCAGTATTTT. Amino acid sequence: CASSIPRGLTNRDTQYF.

The V gene is TRBV29-1, the J gene TRBJ2-3, with TRBD2 identical over 7 bases. The J segment lost 0 bases and the V segment lost 2 bases, leaving 8 bases of the junction unmatched. CDR3 size: 16 residues. The germline CDR1 and CDR2 sequences are SQVTM and ANQGSEA. The CDR3 is CSVESLAAGSTDTQYF. The CDR3 bases are TGCAGCGTTGAAAGCCTCGCAGCGGGAAGCACAGATACGCAGTATTTT.

J is TRBJ2-7 and V is TRBV29-1, with 8 bases matching TRBD2. The junction had 11 bases not matched to a gene; V was cut back by 7 bases and J by 6 bases. This CDR3 has 13 residues. Germline V gene lookup returns CDR1 SQVTM and CDR2 ANQGSEA. Written as DNA, the CDR3 is TGCAGCGCAGTAGCGGGATCCGCTGGCGAGCAGTACTTC. Its translation is CSAVAGSAGEQYF.

The DNA for the CDR3 is TGTGCCAGCAGTCCATTGTCGCATGGCTACACCTTC. This encodes CASSPLSHGYTF. J is TRBJ1-2 and V is TRBV28; no reliable D call. The germline V and J ends were trimmed by 5 bases and 6 bases, with 10 bases remaining between them. The CDR3 loop spans 12 amino acids. Germline CDR1 is MDHEN and CDR2 is SYDVKM.

The V and J genes are TRBV10-1 and TRBJ1-1, with 8 bases identical to TRBD1. Trimming took 3 bases from V and 8 from J; bases not matched to a gene: 11. This CDR3 spans 15 amino acids. Germline assignment: CDR1 WNHNN and CDR2 SYGVQD (reference sequence). The CDR3 loop reads CASSEPGTGLREAFF. CDR3 coding DNA: TGCGCCAGCAGTGAACCCGGGACAGGCCTTAGAGAAGCTTTCTTT.

V and J are TRBV19 and TRBJ1-5, with TRBD1 matching 7 bases. The CDR3 totals 14 residues. Trimming removed 7 bases from V and 7 bases from J; junction bases left unmatched: 10. Germline CDR1 LNHDA, CDR2 SQIVND (reference sequence). The CDR3 region is CASNFRTGYQPQHF. CDR3 bases: TGTGCCAGTAACTTCCGGACAGGCTACCAGCCCCAGCATTTT.

This rearrangement joins TRBV28 to TRBJ2-4, with 11 bases identical to TRBD2. Germline trimming cut 7 bases from V and 8 bases from J; bases unmatched to any gene: 16. CDR1 is MDHEN, CDR2 SYDVKM, per germline. The CDR3 is 17 amino acids. This CDR3 reads CASNQPGTSGLRDIQYF. CDR3 DNA: TGTGCCAGCAACCAACCCGGGACTAGCGGTCTAAGGGACATTCAGTACTTC.

The gene calls are TRBV18 and TRBJ2-1, with 9 bases matching TRBD2. This CDR3 is built from 15 residues. With 6 bases clipped from V and 5 bases from J, the junction kept 8 bases outside the gene matches. Germline CDR1 and CDR2: KGHSH and LQKENI. CDR3 amino acids: CASSNLGLANNEQFF. The CDR3 DNA follows: TGTGCCAGCTCCAACCTAGGACTAGCGAACAATGAGCAGTTCTTC. The full variable domain, its missing parts supplied by reference TRBV18 and TRBJ2-1, is NAGVMQNPRHLVRRRGQEARLRCSPMKGHSHVYWYRQLPEEGLKFMVYLQKENIIDESGMPKERFSAEFPKEGPSILRIQQVVRGDSAAYFCASSNLGLANNEQFFGPGTRLTVL.

The rearrangement uses TRBV30 and TRBJ2-2, with D perhaps TRBD1 or TRBD2 (5 bases each). In germline, CDR1 is GTSNPN, CDR2 SVGIG (reference sequence). V lost 0 bases to trimming and J lost 4 bases, with 18 bases between them. CDR3 length: 17 amino acids. The CDR3 region is CAWSVRGTGLRTGELFF. The CDR3 nucleotides read TGTGCCTGGAGTGTAAGAGGGACCGGCCTCCGCACCGGGGAGCTGTTTTTT. Using reference TRBV30 and TRBJ2-2 for the parts outside the CDR3, the full variable domain is SQTIHQWPATLVQPVGSPLSLECTVEGTSNPNLYWYRQAAGRGLQLLFYSVGIGQISSEVPQNLSASRPQDRQFILSSKKLLLSDSGFYLCAWSVRGTGLRTGELFFGEGSRLTVL.

The chain combines TRBV19 with TRBJ2-5; 11 bases align to TRBD2. The CDR3 has 16 amino acids. The V and J ends lost 2 bases and 2 bases, in that order; junction bases with no gene match: 4. Per the germline V gene, CDR1 is LNHDA and CDR2 is SQIVND (reference sequence). The CDR3 DNA is TGTGCCAGTAGTATAAGAACTAGCGGGAGACAAGAGACCCAGTACTTC. Amino acids: CASSIRTSGRQETQYF. The whole variable domain, filled in from reference TRBV19 and TRBJ2-5, reads DGGITQSPKYLFRKEGQNVTLSCEQNLNHDAMYWYRQDPGQGLRLIYYSQIVNDFQKGDIAEGYSVSREKKESFPLTVTSAQKNPTAFYLCASSIRTSGRQETQYFGPGTRLLVL.

J is TRBJ2-1 and V is TRBV29-1; D gene uncertain. Trimming shortened V by 4 bases and J by 4 bases, and 5 bases separated the two germline ends. In germline, CDR1 is SQVTM, CDR2 ANQGSEA. The CDR3 sequence is 11 residues long. The CDR3 bases are TGCAGCGTTGTGGTGTACAATGAGCAGTTCTTC. Its translation: CSVVVYNEQFF.

This chain uses TRBV7-9 with TRBJ2-5; TRBD1 matches 10 bases. V lost 5 bases, J lost 5 bases, and 5 bases stayed unmatched. The CDR3 loop spans 14 amino acids. From germline, CDR1 is SEHNR and CDR2 FQNEAQ (reference sequence). This CDR3 is CASSPRTGGETQYF. The CDR3 DNA is TGTGCCAGCAGCCCACGGACAGGGGGGGAGACCCAGTACTTC.

The chain joins TRBV27 to TRBJ2-5; D remains ambiguous. Trimming took off 1 base at V and 1 base at J, with 7 bases between the two ends. Per the germline V gene, CDR1 is MNHEY and CDR2 is SMNVEV (reference sequence). CDR3 length equals 14 residues. The CDR3 sequence: CASSLFGSQETQYF. Here the CDR3 DNA reads TGTGCCAGCAGTTTATTCGGGTCCCAAGAGACCCAGTACTTC.

The chain joins TRBV11-2 to TRBJ1-3, with D unresolved. The CDR3 is 14 residues long. Germline V CDR1 and CDR2: SGHAT, FQNNGV. V was pared by 5 bases and J by 3 bases, with 11 bases between. CDR3 in amino acids: CASSLTDNGNTIYF. In DNA, the CDR3 is TGTGCCAGCAGCCTTACCGACAATGGAAACACCATATATTTT.

This chain links TRBV7-9 with TRBJ1-1; D call uncertain. The ends were cut back, 0 bases at V and 5 bases at J, with 10 bases in the middle. Germline V gene sequence: CDR1 SEHNR, CDR2 FQNEAQ (reference sequence). The CDR3 is 14 amino acids. This CDR3 reads CASSLAGLGTEAFF. The CDR3 nucleotides are TGTGCCAGCAGCTTAGCGGGGTTGGGGACTGAAGCTTTCTTT.

In nucleotides, the CDR3 is TGTGCCAGCACGCCAGGGGATAATTTGGGCAATCAGCCCCAGCATTTT. Translated: CASTPGDNLGNQPQHF. The J gene is TRBJ1-5, the V gene TRBV28; the D gene is possibly TRBD1 (6 bases). Germline loops: CDR1 MDHEN, CDR2 SYDVKM. This CDR3 region has 16 residues. V was shortened by 7 bases and J by 2 bases, with 18 bases between the two germline ends.

The chain couples TRBV10-3 to TRBJ2-3; no reliable D call. Trimming stripped 6 bases from V and 1 base from J, with 17 bases between. Germline V gene sequence: CDR1 ENHRY, CDR2 SYGVKD. The CDR3 sequence is 16 residues long. CDR3 coding DNA: TGTGCCATCAGCGCCCGTACTCCTTTTCGCACAGATACGCAGTATTTT. The encoded protein is CAISARTPFRTDTQYF.

The J gene is TRBJ1-2, the V gene TRBV7-3; 10 bases match TRBD1. CDR1 is SGHTA, CDR2 FQGTGA, per germline. The CDR3 runs 16 residues. Trimming removed 5 bases from V and 7 bases from J; junction bases left unmatched: 13. The CDR3 DNA reads as TGTGCCAGCAGCCAACACCGGCCGGGACAGGGGTCTGGCTACACCTTC. It yields the protein CASSQHRPGQGSGYTF. The whole variable domain, remainder taken from reference TRBV7-3 and TRBJ1-2, is GAGVSQTPSNKVTEKGKYVELRCDPISGHTALYWYRQSLGQGPEFLIYFQGTGAADDSGLPNDRFFAVRPEGSVSTLKIQRTERGDSAVYLCASSQHRPGQGSGYTFGSGTRLTVV.

This chain joins TRBV30 and TRBJ1-2, with D maybe TRBD1 (5 bases). V lost 3 bases, J lost 0 bases, and 17 bases lay in between. Germline V gives CDR1 GTSNPN, CDR2 SVGIG (reference sequence). The CDR3 consists of 16 residues. CDR3 loop: CAWREIGQLTNYGYTF. DNA for the CDR3: TGTGCCTGGAGAGAAATAGGACAACTAACTAACTATGGCTACACCTTC.

This clone was seen only a few times. The chain joins TRBV27 to TRBJ2-3, with D possibly being TRBD1 or TRBD2 (5 bases each). The germline CDR1 and CDR2 sequences are MNHEY and SMNVEV (reference sequence). This CDR3 contains 15 residues. Trimming left V 6 bases short and J 6 bases short, with 19 bases between. CDR3 region: CASSSSEGWGDTQYF. The CDR3 nucleotides read TGTGCCAGCAGCTCTTCCGAGGGTTGGGGGGATACGCAGTATTTT.

The chain uses TRBV28 and TRBJ2-3; D perhaps matches TRBD1 (5 bases). V shed 7 bases and J shed 0 bases, with 20 bases lying between them. Germline V lookup: CDR1 MDHEN, CDR2 SYDVKM. The CDR3 is 17 amino acids. CDR3 loop: CASTITYRQLSTDTQYF. The CDR3 DNA reads TGTGCCAGCACCATCACATACAGGCAACTCAGCACAGATACGCAGTATTTT.

The CDR3: CATSSRPVGVTEAFF. CDR3 DNA: TGTGCCACCAGCAGCCGGCCGGTGGGGGTCACTGAAGCTTTCTTT. The J gene is TRBJ1-1, the V gene TRBV15; D is perhaps TRBD1 (5 bases). V gave up 3 bases and J gave up 4 bases, with 15 bases separating them. The CDR3 has 15 residues. The V gene's germline CDR1 is LNHNV and CDR2 YYDKDF (reference sequence).